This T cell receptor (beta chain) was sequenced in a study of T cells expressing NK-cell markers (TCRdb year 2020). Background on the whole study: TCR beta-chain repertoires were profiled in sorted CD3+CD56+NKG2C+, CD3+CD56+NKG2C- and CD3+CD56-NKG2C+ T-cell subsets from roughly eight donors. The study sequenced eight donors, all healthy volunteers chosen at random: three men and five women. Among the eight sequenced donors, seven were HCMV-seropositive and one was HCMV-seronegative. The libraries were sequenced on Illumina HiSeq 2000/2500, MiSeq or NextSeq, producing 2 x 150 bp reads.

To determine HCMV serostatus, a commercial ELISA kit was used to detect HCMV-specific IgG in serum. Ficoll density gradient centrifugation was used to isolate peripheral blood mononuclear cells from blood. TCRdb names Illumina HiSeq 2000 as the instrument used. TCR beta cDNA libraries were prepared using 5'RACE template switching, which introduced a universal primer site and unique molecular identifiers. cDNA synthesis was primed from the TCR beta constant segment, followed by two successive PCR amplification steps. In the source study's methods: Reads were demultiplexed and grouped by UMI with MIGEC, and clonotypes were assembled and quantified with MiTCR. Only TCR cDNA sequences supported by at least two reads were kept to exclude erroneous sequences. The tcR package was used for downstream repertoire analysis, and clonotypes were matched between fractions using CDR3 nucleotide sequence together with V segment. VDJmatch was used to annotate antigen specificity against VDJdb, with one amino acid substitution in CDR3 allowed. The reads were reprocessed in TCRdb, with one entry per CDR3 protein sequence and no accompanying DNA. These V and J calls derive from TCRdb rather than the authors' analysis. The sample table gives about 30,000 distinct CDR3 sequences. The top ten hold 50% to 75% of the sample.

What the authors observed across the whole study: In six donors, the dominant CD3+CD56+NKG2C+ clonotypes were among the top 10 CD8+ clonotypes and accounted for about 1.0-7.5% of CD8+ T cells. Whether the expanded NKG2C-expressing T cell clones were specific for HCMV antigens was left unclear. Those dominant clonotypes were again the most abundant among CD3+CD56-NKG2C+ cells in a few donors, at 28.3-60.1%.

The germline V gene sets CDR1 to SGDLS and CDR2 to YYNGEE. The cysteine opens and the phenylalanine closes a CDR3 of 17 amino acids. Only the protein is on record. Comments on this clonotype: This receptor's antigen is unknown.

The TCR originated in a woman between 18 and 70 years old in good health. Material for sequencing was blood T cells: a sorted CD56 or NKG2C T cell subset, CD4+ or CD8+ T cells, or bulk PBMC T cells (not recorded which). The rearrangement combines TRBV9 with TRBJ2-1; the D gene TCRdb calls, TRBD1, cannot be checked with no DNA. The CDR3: CASSSRGSGRSYNEQFF.